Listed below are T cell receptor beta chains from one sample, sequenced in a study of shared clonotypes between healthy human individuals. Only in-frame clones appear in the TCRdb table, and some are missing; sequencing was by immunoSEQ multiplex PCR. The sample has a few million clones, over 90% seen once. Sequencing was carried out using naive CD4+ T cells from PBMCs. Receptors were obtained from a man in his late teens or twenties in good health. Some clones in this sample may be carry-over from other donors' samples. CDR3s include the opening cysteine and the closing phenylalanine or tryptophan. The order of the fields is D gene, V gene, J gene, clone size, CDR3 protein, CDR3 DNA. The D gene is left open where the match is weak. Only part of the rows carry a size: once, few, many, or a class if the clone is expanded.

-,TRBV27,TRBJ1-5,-,CASSLVLGQPQHF,TGTGCCAGCAGTTTAGTCTTGGGCCAGCCCCAGCATTTT
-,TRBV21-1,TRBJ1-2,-,CASSNPGDPDGTEHYGYTF,TGTGCCAGCAGCAACCCAGGGGACCCGGATGGGACTGAACACTATGGCTACACCTTC
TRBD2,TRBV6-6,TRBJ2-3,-,CASSSRLAGLPDTQYF,TGTGCCAGCAGTTCCCGATTAGCGGGACTCCCAGATACGCAGTATTTT
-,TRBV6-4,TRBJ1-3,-,CASPRGRRNTIYF,TGTGCCAGTCCCCGAGGGCGAAGAAACACCATATATTTT
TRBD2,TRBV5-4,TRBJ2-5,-,CASSPPAGGPKTQYF,TGTGCCAGCAGCCCTCCGGCGGGAGGGCCGAAGACCCAGTACTTC
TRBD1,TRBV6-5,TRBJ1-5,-,CASRGTGGVNQPQHF,TGTGCCAGCAGAGGGACAGGGGGGGTCAATCAGCCCCAGCATTTT
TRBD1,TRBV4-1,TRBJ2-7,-,CASSLRQGQGPYEQYF,TGCGCCAGCAGCCTCCGACAGGGACAGGGGCCCTACGAGCAGTACTTC
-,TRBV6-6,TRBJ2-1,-,CASSYSGTTPDNEQFF,TGTGCCAGCAGTTACTCCGGGACAACTCCTGACAATGAGCAGTTCTTC
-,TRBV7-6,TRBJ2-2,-,CASSPQDTNTGELFF,TGTGCCAGCAGCCCTCAGGACACGAACACCGGGGAGCTGTTTTTT
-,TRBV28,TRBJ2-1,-,CASSGGRGNNEQFF,TGTGCCAGCAGCGGGGGGCGGGGCAACAATGAGCAGTTCTTC
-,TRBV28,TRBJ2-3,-,CASTPPATDTQYF,TGTGCCAGCACCCCCCCGGCGACAGATACGCAGTATTTT
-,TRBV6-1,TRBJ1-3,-,CASSDHSPGNTIYF,TGTGCCAGCAGCGACCACTCTCCTGGAAACACCATATATTTT
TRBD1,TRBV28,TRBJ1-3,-,CASIRDRNSGNTIYF,TGTGCCAGTATCCGGGACAGAAACTCTGGAAACACCATATATTTT
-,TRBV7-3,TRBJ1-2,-,CASSARDGGGYTF,TGTGCCAGCAGCGCCCGGGACGGGGGCGGCTACACCTTC
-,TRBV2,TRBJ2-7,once,CASSRGLSYEQYF,TGTGCCAGCAGCCGGGGCCTCTCCTACGAGCAGTACTTC
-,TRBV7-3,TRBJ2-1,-,CASTFLSRDSDYNEQFF,TGTGCCAGCACCTTTCTCTCCCGGGACTCAGACTACAATGAGCAGTTCTTC
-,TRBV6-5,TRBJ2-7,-,CASRSGTHSSYEQYF,TGTGCCAGCAGGTCCGGGACCCACAGCTCCTACGAGCAGTACTTC
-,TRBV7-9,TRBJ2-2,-,CASSFRGSNTGELFF,TGTGCCAGCAGCTTCCGGGGGTCGAACACCGGGGAGCTGTTTTTT
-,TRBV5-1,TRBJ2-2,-,CASSLGQKNTGELFF,TGCGCCAGCAGCTTGGGCCAGAAGAACACCGGGGAGCTGTTTTTT
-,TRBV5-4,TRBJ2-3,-,CASSKTTTSTDTQYF,TGTGCCAGCAGCAAGACTACTACTAGCACAGATACGCAGTATTTT
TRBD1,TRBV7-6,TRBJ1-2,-,CASSLLGGTANYGYTF,TGTGCCAGCAGCTTATTGGGGGGGACAGCTAACTATGGCTACACCTTC
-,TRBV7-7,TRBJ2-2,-,CAKKSRGPSNTGELFF,TGTGCCAAAAAAAGCAGGGGACCCTCGAACACCGGGGAGCTGTTTTTT
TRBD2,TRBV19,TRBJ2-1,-,CASNTGTSGRPGTYNEQFF,TGTGCCAGTAACACCGGGACTAGCGGGAGGCCAGGGACCTACAATGAGCAGTTCTTC
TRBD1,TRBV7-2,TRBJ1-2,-,CASSLVPGQDYGYTF,TGTGCCAGCAGCTTAGTCCCGGGACAGGACTATGGCTACACCTTC
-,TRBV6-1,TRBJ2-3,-,CASSEARIRGTDTQYF,TGTGCCAGCAGTGAAGCGCGGATCCGGGGTACAGATACGCAGTATTTT
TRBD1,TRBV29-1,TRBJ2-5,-,CSVLQGQETQYF,TGCAGCGTTCTACAGGGGCAAGAGACCCAGTACTTC